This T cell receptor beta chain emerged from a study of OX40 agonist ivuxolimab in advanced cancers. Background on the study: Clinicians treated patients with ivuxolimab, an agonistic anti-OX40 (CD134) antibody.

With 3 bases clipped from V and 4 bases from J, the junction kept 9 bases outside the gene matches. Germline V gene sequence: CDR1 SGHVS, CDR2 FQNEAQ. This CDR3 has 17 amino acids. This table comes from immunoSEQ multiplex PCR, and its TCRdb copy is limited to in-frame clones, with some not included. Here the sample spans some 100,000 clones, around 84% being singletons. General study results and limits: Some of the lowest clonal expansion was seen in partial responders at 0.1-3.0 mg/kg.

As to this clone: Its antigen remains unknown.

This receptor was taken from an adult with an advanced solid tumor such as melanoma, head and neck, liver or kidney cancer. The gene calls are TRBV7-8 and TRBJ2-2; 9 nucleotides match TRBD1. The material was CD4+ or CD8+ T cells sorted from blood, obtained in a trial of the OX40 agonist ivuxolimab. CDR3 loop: CASSFPRGQGGTGELFF. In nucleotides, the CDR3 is TGTGCCAGCAGCTTTCCCAGGGGACAGGGCGGCACCGGGGAGCTGTTTTTT. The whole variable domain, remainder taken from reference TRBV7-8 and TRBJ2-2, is GAGVSQSPRYKVAKRGQDVALRCDPISGHVSLFWYQQALGQGPEFLTYFQNEAQLDKSGLPSDRFFAERPEGSVSTLKIQRTQQEDSAVYLCASSFPRGQGGTGELFFGEGSRLTVL.